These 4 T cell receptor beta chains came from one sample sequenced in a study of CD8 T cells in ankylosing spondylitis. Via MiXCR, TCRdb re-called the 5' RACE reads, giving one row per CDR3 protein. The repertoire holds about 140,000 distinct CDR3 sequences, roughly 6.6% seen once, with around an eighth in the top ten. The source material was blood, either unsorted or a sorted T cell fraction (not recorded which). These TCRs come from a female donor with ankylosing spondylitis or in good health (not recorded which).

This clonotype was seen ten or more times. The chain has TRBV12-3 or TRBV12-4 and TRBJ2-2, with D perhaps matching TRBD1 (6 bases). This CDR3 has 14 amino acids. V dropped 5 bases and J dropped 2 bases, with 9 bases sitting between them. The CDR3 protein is CASSQGTNTGELFF. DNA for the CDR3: TGTGCCAGCAGTCAGGGGACCAACACCGGGGAGCTGTTTTTT.

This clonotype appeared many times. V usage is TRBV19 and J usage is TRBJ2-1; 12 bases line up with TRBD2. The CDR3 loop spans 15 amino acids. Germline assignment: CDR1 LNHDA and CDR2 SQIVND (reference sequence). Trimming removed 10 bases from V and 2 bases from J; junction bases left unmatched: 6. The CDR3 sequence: CATGASGGAYNEQFF. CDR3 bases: TGTGCCACCGGGGCTAGCGGGGGGGCCTACAATGAGCAGTTCTTC.

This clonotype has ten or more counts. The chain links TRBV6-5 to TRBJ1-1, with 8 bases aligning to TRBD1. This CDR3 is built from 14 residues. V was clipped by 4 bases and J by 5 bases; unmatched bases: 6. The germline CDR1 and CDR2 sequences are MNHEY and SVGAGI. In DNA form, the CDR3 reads TGTGCCAGCAGTTTCCAGGGGGCAGGGACTGAAGCTTTCTTT. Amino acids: CASSFQGAGTEAFF.

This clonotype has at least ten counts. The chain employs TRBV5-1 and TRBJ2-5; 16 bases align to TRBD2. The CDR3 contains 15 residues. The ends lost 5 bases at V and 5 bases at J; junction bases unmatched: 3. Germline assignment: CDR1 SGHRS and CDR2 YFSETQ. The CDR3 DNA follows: TGCGCCAGCAGAGGGACTAGCGGGGGGGCTGAGACCCAGTACTTC. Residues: CASRGTSGGAETQYF.